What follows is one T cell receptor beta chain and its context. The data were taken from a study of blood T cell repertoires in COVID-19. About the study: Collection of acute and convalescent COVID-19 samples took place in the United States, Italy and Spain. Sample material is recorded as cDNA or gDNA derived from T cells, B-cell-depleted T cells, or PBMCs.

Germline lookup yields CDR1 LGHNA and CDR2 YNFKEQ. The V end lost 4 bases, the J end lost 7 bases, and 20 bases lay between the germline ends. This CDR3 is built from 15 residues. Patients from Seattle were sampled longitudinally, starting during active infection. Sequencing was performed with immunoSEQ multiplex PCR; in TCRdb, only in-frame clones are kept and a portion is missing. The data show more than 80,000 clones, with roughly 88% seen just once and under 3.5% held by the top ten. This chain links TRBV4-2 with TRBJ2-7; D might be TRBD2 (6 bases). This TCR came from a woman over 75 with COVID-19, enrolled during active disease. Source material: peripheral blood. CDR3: CASSRKGTPSLEQYF. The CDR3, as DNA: TGTGCCAGCAGCCGGAAAGGGACTCCCTCCTTGGAGCAGTACTTC.